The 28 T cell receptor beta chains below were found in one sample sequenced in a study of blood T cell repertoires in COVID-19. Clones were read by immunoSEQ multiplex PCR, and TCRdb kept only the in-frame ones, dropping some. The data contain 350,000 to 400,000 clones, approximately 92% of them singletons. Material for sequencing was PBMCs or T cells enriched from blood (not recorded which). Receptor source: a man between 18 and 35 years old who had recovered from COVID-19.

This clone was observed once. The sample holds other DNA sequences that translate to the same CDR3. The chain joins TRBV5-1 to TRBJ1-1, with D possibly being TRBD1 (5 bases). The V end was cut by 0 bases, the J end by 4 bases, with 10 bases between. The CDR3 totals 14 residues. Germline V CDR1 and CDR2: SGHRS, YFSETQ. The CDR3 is CASSLVQGGTEAFF. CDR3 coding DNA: TGCGCCAGCAGCTTGGTGCAGGGCGGCACTGAAGCTTTCTTT. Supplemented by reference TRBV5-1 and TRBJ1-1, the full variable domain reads KAGVTQTPRYLIKTRGQQVTLSCSPISGHRSVSWYQQTPGQGLQFLFEYFSETQRNKGNFPGRFSGRQFSNSRSEMNVSTLELGDSALYLCASSLVQGGTEAFFGQGTRLTVV.

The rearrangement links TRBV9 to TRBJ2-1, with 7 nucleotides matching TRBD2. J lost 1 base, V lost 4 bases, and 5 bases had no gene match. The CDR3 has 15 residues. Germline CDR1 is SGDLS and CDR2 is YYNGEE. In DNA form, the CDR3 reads TGTGCCAGCAGCCCGAGCGGGACTTCCTACAATGAGCAGTTCTTC. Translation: CASSPSGTSYNEQFF.

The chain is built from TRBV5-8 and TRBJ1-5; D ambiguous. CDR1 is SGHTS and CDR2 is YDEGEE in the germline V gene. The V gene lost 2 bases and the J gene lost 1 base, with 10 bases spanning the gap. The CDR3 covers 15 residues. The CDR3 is CASSFRGASNQPQHF. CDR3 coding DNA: TGTGCCAGCAGCTTCCGGGGAGCGAGCAATCAGCCCCAGCATTTT.

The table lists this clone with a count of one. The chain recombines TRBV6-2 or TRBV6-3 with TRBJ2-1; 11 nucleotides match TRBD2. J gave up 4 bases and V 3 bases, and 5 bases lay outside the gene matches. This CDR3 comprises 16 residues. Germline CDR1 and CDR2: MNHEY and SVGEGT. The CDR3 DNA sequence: TGTGCCAGCAGTTATAGTCCTAGCGGGGGGTACAATGAGCAGTTCTTC. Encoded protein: CASSYSPSGGYNEQFF.

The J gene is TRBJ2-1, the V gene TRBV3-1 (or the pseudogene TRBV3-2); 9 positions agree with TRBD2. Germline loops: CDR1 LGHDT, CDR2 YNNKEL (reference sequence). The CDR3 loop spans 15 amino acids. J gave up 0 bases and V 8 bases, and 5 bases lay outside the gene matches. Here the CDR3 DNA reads TGTGCCAGCTGTGGTAGCGGGAGCTCCTACAATGAGCAGTTCTTC. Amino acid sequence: CASCGSGSSYNEQFF.

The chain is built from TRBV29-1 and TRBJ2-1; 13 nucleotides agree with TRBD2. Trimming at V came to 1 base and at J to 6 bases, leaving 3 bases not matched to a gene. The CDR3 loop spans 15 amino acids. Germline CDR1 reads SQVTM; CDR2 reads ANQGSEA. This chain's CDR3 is CSVEGTSGSLNEQFF. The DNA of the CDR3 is TGCAGCGTTGAAGGGACTAGCGGGAGTCTCAATGAGCAGTTCTTC.

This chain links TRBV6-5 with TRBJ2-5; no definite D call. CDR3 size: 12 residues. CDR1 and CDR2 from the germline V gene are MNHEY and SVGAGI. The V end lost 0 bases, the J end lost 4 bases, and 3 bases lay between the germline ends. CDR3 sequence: CASSYSRETQYF. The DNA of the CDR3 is TGTGCCAGCAGTTACTCGAGAGAGACCCAGTACTTC.

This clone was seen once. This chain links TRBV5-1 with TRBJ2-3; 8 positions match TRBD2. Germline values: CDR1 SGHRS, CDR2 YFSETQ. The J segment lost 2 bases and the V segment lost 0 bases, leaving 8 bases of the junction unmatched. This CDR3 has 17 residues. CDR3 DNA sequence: TGCGCCAGCAGCTTGGGGGGTAGCGGGAAAAACACAGATACGCAGTATTTT. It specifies CASSLGGSGKNTDTQYF.

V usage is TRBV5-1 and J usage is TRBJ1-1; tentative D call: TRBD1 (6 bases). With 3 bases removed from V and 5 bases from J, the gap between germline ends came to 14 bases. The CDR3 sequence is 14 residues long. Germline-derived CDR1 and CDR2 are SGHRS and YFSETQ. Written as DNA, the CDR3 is TGCGCCAGCAGCTCACAAGATAGGGGGACTGAAGCTTTCTTT. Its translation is CASSSQDRGTEAFF. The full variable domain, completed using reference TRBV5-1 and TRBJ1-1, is KAGVTQTPRYLIKTRGQQVTLSCSPISGHRSVSWYQQTPGQGLQFLFEYFSETQRNKGNFPGRFSGRQFSNSRSEMNVSTLELGDSALYLCASSSQDRGTEAFFGQGTRLTVV.

The CDR3 is CASSELGREPETQYF. The CDR3 nucleotides read TGTGCCAGCAGTGAATTGGGGCGGGAGCCAGAGACCCAGTACTTC. This sequence joins TRBV25-1 and TRBJ2-5; 7 nucleotides match TRBD2. The J segment lost 4 bases and the V segment lost 1 base, leaving 6 bases of the junction unmatched. CDR3 length: 15 residues. CDR1 MGHDK and CDR2 SYGVNS come from the germline V gene.

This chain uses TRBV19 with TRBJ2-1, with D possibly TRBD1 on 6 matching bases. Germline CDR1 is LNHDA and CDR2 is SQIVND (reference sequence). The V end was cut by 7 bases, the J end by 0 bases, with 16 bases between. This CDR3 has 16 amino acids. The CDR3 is CASTMGHISSYNEQFF. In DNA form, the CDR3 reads TGTGCCAGTACCATGGGACACATCTCCTCCTACAATGAGCAGTTCTTC.

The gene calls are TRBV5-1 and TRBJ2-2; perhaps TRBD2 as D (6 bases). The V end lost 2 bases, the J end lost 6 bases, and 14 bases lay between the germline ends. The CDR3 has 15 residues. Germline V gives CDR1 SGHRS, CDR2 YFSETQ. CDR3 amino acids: CASSFGGVGSGELFF. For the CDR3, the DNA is TGCGCCAGCAGCTTCGGGGGTGTAGGTTCCGGGGAGCTGTTTTTT.

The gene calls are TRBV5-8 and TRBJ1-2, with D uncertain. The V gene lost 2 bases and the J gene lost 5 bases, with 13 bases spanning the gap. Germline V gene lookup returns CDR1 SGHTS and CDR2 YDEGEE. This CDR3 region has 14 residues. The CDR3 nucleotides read TGTGCCAGCAGCTTAGGTCTTCGAGGTTATGGCTACACCTTC. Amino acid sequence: CASSLGLRGYGYTF.

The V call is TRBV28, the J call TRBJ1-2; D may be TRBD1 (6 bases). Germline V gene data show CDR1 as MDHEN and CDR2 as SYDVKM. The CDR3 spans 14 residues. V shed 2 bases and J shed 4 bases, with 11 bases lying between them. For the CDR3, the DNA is TGTGCCAGCAGTTTAGCAGGGGCGGGCTATGGCTACACCTTC. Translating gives CASSLAGAGYGYTF.

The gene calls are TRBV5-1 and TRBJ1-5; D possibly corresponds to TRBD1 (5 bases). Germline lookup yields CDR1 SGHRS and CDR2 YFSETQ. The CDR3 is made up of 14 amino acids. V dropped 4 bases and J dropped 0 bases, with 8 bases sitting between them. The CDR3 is CASSPDNSNQPQHF. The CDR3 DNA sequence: TGCGCCAGCAGCCCGGACAATAGCAATCAGCCCCAGCATTTT.

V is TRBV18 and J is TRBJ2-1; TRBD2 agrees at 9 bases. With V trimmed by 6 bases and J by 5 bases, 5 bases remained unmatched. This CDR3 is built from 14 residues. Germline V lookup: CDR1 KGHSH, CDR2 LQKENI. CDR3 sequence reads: CASSGLAENNEQFF. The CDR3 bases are TGTGCCAGCTCGGGACTAGCCGAAAACAATGAGCAGTTCTTC.

In DNA form, the CDR3 reads TGTGCCAGCAGCCCCTTTAATTCGGGTGAAAAACTGTTTTTT. Translated: CASSPFNSGEKLFF. The chain employs TRBV7-9 and TRBJ1-4, with D unresolved. Germline assignment: CDR1 SEHNR and CDR2 FQNEAQ (reference sequence). The CDR3 extends over 14 amino acids. The V gene lost 5 bases and the J gene lost 7 bases, with 14 bases spanning the gap.

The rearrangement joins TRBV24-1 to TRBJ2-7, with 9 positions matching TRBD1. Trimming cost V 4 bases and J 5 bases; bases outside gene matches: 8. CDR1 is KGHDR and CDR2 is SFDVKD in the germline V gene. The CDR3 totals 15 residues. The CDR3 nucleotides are TGTGCCACCAGTGACCCGGGACAGGGAGACCACGAGCAGTACTTC. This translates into CATSDPGQGDHEQYF.

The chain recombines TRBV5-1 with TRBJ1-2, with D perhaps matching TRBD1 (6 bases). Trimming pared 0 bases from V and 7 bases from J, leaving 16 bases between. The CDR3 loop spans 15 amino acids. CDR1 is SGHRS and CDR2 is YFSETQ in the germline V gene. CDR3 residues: CASSLEAGVRGGYTF. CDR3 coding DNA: TGCGCCAGCAGCTTGGAAGCAGGGGTCCGCGGTGGCTACACCTTC.

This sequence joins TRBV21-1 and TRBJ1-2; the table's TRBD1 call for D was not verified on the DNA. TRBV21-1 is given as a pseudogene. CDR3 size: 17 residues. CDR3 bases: TGTGCCACCGTTTCCACAGGGCCGACGATGACCCCATATGGCTACACCTTC. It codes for CATVSTGPTMTPYGYTF.

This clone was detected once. CDR3 sequence reads: CASIGAGEQYF. The CDR3 region has the DNA TGTGCCAGCATAGGGGCAGGGGAGCAGTACTTC. V and J are TRBV6-5 and TRBJ2-7; perhaps TRBD1 as D (5 bases). Trimming removed 7 bases from V and 7 bases from J, with 11 bases in between. Germline V CDR1 and CDR2: MNHEY, SVGAGI. The CDR3 consists of 11 residues.

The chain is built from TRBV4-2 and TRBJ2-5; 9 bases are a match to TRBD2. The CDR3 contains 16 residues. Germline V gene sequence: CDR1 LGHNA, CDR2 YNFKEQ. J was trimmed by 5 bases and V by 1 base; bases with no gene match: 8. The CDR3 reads CASSQGSSGRLETQYF. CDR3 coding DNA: TGTGCCAGCAGCCAAGGCTCCAGCGGGAGGTTGGAGACCCAGTACTTC.

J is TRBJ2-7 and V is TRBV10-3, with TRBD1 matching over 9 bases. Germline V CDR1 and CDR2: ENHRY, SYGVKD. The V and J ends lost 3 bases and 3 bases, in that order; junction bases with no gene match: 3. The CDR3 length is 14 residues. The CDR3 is CAISEGQGNYEQYF. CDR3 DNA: TGTGCCATCAGTGAAGGACAGGGGAACTACGAGCAGTACTTC.

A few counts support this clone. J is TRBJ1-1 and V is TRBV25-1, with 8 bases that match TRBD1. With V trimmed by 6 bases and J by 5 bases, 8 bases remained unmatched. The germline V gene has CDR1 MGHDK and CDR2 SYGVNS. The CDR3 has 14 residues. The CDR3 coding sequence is TGTGCCAGCAGAAGGACAGGGAGTATAACTGAAGCTTTCTTT. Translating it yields CASRRTGSITEAFF.

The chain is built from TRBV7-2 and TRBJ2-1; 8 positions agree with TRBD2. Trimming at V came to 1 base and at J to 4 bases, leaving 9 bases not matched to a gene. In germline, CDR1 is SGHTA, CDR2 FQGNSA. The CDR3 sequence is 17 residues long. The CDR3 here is CASSLVGLAGAYNEQFF. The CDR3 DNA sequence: TGTGCCAGCAGCTTAGTCGGGCTAGCGGGCGCGTACAATGAGCAGTTCTTC.

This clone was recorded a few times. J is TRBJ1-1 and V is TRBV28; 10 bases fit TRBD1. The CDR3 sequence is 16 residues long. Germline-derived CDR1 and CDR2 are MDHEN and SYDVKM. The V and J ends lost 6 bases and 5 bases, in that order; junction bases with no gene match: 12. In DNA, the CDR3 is TGTGCCAGCAGGGAGACAGGGGGCAGGCGGGGGACTGAAGCTTTCTTT. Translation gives CASRETGGRRGTEAFF. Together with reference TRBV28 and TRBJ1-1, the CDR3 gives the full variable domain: DVKVTQSSRYLVKRTGEKVFLECVQDMDHENMFWYRQDPGLGLRLIYFSYDVKMKEKGDIPEGYSVSREKKERFSLILESASTNQTSMYLCASRETGGRRGTEAFFGQGTRLTVV.

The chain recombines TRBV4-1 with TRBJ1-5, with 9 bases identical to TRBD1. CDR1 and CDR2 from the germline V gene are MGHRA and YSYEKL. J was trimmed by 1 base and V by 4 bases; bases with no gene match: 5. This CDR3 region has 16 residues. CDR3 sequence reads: CASSPLDRGSNQPQHF. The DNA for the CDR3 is TGCGCCAGCAGCCCACTGGACAGGGGAAGCAATCAGCCCCAGCATTTT.

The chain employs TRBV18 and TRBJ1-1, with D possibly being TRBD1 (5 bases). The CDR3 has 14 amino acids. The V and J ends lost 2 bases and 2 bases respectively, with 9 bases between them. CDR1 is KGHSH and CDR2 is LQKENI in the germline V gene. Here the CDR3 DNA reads TGTGCCAGCTCACCAGCGGACATTAACACTGAAGCTTTCTTT. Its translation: CASSPADINTEAFF.